Here is one T cell receptor beta chain with its context. This sample was included in a study of T cell changes during pregnancy in multiple sclerosis. The data were produced by immunoSEQ multiplex PCR, yet TCRdb's version contains in-frame clones alone and is incomplete. The table has about 110,000 clones, less than 95% seen once. This CDR3 region has 14 residues. The germline V and J ends were trimmed by 0 bases and 3 bases, with 8 bases remaining between them. Per the germline V gene, CDR1 is MNHEY and CDR2 is SVGAGI. Sample: peripheral blood, taken before pregnancy. This sequence was found in a female donor with multiple sclerosis, enrolled in a pregnancy study. The chain has TRBV6-5 and TRBJ1-2; D not certain. For the CDR3, the DNA is TGTGCCAGCAGTTACTCGTGGAGGGACTATGGCTACACCTTC. This gives the protein CASSYSWRDYGYTF.